This T cell receptor (beta chain) was captured by sequencing in a study of Ad26.COV2.S vaccination and SARS-CoV-2 variants. The overall study: Each vaccinee took Ad26.COV2.S intramuscularly, once or twice 56 days apart.

Specified treatment: roughly 20 received Ad26.COV2.S at low or high dose, single or two shots; about 5 received placebo; per-sample allocation not given. Material that was analyzed had been drawn on day 63 after the first vaccine or placebo injection. The donor's status was that of an adult aged 18-55 years in Boston. Vaccine was an Ad26 vector expressing Wuhan-strain SARS-CoV-2 spike. CDR3 length: 16 amino acids. The germline gives CDR1 LNHNV, CDR2 YYDKDF (reference sequence). Trimming pared 3 bases from V and 7 bases from J, leaving 18 bases between. Data came from immunoSEQ multiplex PCR; TCRdb stores just in-frame clones and leaves some out. The table includes 350,000 to 500,000 clones, more than 80% detected once.

The chain has TRBV15 and TRBJ1-4, with D perhaps matching TRBD1 (6 bases). The sequencing used peripheral blood, collected in a trial of Ad26.COV2.S vaccine versus placebo. The sequence came from a person aged 18-65 years who received the Ad26.COV2.S COVID-19 vaccine or a placebo. Here the CDR3 reads CATSSATGYRAEKLFF. Here the CDR3 DNA reads TGTGCCACCAGCAGCGCGACAGGCTATCGAGCTGAAAAACTGTTTTTT.